Each of the 3 T cell receptor beta chains below was sequenced from the same sample in a study of T cell repertoires in cytomegalovirus infection. TCRdb called the reads again in MiXCR, with one record for every CDR3 protein. Among around 330,000 distinct CDR3 sequences listed, roughly 17% were seen once. The sequencing sample was made of PBMCs. Source of these receptors: a human donor in good health (CMV status not recorded). Some clones in this sample may be carry-over from other donors' samples.

This clonotype was recorded many times. This rearrangement joins TRBV7-6 to TRBJ2-3, with unresolved D. Trimming removed 1 base from V and 5 bases from J, with 7 bases in between. The CDR3 loop spans 13 amino acids. Germline loops: CDR1 SGHVS, CDR2 FNYEAQ. The CDR3 sequence: CASSLGEEDTQYF. The CDR3 bases are TGTGCCAGCAGCTTAGGAGAAGAAGATACGCAGTATTTT.

This clonotype occurred many times. The chain recombines TRBV28 with TRBJ1-2; perhaps TRBD1 as D (5 bases). The germline V gene encodes CDR1 MDHEN and CDR2 SYDVKM. With 7 bases removed from V and 1 base from J, the gap between germline ends came to 10 bases. This CDR3 region has 13 residues. The CDR3 sequence is CASTTGGNYGYTF. CDR3 coding DNA: TGTGCCAGCACTACGGGGGGTAACTATGGCTACACCTTC.

At least ten counts were recorded for this clonotype. The chain joins TRBV27 to TRBJ1-6; D uncertain. The CDR3 sequence is 15 residues long. Trimming removed 3 bases from V and 9 bases from J, with 15 bases in between. Germline V gives CDR1 MNHEY, CDR2 SMNVEV (reference sequence). The CDR3 region is CASSLDRLGSSPLHF. The CDR3 DNA reads TGTGCCAGCAGTTTGGACCGACTAGGGAGTTCACCCCTCCACTTT.